This TCR beta chain was identified during a study of shared clonotypes between healthy human individuals. Study conclusions and caveats: A few donors had 4% to 6.5% of their naive CD4 clonotypes in common.

About this clone itself: Its antigen remains unknown.

The CDR3 has 14 amino acids. The V end was cut by 2 bases, the J end by 2 bases, with 10 bases between. Germline assignment: CDR1 MNHNS and CDR2 SASEGT. The authors ran the assay at deep level. TCRdb's table, derived via immunoSEQ multiplex PCR, lists solely in-frame clones and lacks some. The data hold millions of clones, with about 95% observed a single time. Positive CCR7 selection of CD45RO-negative cells yielded the naive CD8 cells, and terminally differentiated effector memory CD45RA+ cells were excluded. The rearrangement joins TRBV6-1 to TRBJ2-7; unclear D gene. This sequence originates from a man between 18 and 29 years old in good health. Sequenced sample: naive CD8+ T cells sorted from blood. The CDR3 here is CASSEWLGPYEQYF. The CDR3 nucleotides are TGTGCCAGCAGTGAATGGCTAGGACCCTACGAGCAGTACTTC.